This T cell receptor (beta chain) is drawn from a study of blood T cell repertoires in COVID-19. Study in general: Samples taken during acute and convalescent COVID-19 were collected in the United States, Italy and Spain. PBMCs, B-cell-depleted T cells, or T cells provided the cDNA or gDNA that made up the material.

Germline lookup yields CDR1 SGHTA and CDR2 FQGNSA. V lost 1 base and J 5 bases, leaving 11 bases between the germline ends. CDR3 size: 14 residues. Authors' analysis steps: The authors estimated nucleated cell counts from reference gene primer amplification. Here immunoSEQ multiplex PCR was the method, and the copy in TCRdb shows in-frame clones only, minus some. V and J calls and clone size come straight from that table; D and trimming were deduced from the DNA. The repertoire holds about 62,000 clones, with more than 90% as singletons. The chain recombines TRBV7-2 with TRBJ1-2; D is ambiguous. The TCR was taken from a human donor in a cohort sampled during active COVID-19. The sequenced sample was peripheral blood. CDR3 loop: CASSLGFQLYGYTF. CDR3 DNA sequence: TGTGCCAGCAGCTTAGGTTTTCAGTTATATGGCTACACCTTC.